The next 19 T cell receptor beta chains were all read from a single sample in a study of identical twins (dated by TCRdb to about 2016). Library preparation employed 5' RACE. Sequencing instrument: Illumina HiSeq 2000. TCRdb reran the public reads through fastp at Q25 and MiXCR, keeping productive beta chains. Rows merge per CDR3 protein into single entries with the most common DNA and genes. This sample is represented by about 190,000 distinct CDR3 sequences; approximately 15% of them were singletons. Of the sample, less than 45% falls within the top ten clones. The sample also formed part of further work on T cells expressing NK-cell markers.

Sequenced material: CD8+ T cells sorted from blood. The receptors derive from a woman aged 18-29 years in good health.

In its sample, this clonotype was seen a few times. The V and J genes are TRBV6-2 or TRBV6-3 and TRBJ2-4; no firm D call. V lost 6 bases and J 7 bases, leaving 13 bases between the germline ends. Looked up from germline, CDR1 is MNHEY and CDR2 is SVGEGT. This CDR3 contains 13 residues. This chain's CDR3 is CASSPTASNIQYF. As DNA, the CDR3 is TGTGCCAGCAGCCCTACAGCGTCGAACATTCAGTACTTC.

This chain links TRBV7-9 with TRBJ2-5, with unresolved D. Looked up from germline, CDR1 is SEHNR and CDR2 is FQNEAQ (reference sequence). The CDR3 covers 15 residues. V dropped 1 base and J dropped 6 bases, with 15 bases sitting between them. The CDR3 spells CASSLGDRSKKTQYF. CDR3 DNA sequence: TGTGCCAGCAGCTTAGGCGACCGATCCAAGAAGACCCAGTACTTC.

This chain links TRBV7-8 with TRBJ2-7; weak D call: TRBD1 (6 bases). CDR1 and CDR2 (germline): SGHVS, FQNEAQ. CDR3 length: 13 amino acids. Trimming removed 8 bases from V and 1 base from J, with 12 bases in between. CDR3 sequence reads: CASARGPSYEQYF. CDR3 DNA: TGTGCCAGCGCCAGGGGCCCTTCCTACGAGCAGTACTTC.

V gene TRBV9 combines with J gene TRBJ2-1; possible D gene TRBD2, 6 bases. Between the trimmed V and J ends, which lost 3 bases and 12 bases, there was a span of 13 bases. The germline V gene has CDR1 SGDLS and CDR2 YYNGEE. The CDR3 is 12 amino acids. The CDR3 region has the DNA TGTGCCAGCAGCGCCTCGGGAGATGCGCAGTTCTTC. Translated: CASSASGDAQFF.

This clonotype was seen at least ten times. The V call is TRBV7-9, the J call TRBJ1-1; D unclear. The CDR3 loop spans 13 amino acids. Germline CDR1 reads SEHNR; CDR2 reads FQNEAQ (reference sequence). The germline V and J ends were trimmed by 3 bases and 12 bases, with 17 bases remaining between them. This chain's CDR3 is CASSFWLPTPTFF. The CDR3, as DNA: TGTGCCAGCAGCTTTTGGCTTCCGACTCCAACTTTCTTT.

V usage is TRBV5-1 and J usage is TRBJ2-6; possibly TRBD1 for D (6 bases). CDR1 is SGHRS, CDR2 YFSETQ, per germline. The CDR3 consists of 23 residues. The V gene lost 4 bases and the J gene lost 1 base, with 33 bases spanning the gap. This CDR3 reads CASSLKQGSDTVPGSSGANVLTF. The CDR3 coding sequence is TGCGCCAGCAGCCTTAAACAGGGTAGCGATACTGTTCCGGGGTCTTCTGGGGCCAACGTCCTGACTTTC.

This clonotype was seen more than once but under ten times. The chain uses TRBV12-3 or TRBV12-4 and TRBJ2-1, with 7 bases lining up with TRBD2. The CDR3 contains 15 residues. V lost 5 bases, J lost 6 bases, and 10 bases stayed unmatched. CDR3 in amino acids: CASSAKAGYGNEQFF. In DNA form, the CDR3 reads TGTGCCAGCAGTGCAAAAGCGGGATATGGCAATGAGCAGTTCTTC.

This clonotype has only a few counts. The V gene is TRBV19, the J gene TRBJ2-7; TRBD1 matches at 7 bases. The CDR3 is made up of 16 amino acids. Germline CDR1 reads LNHDA; CDR2 reads SQIVND (reference sequence). V was clipped by 3 bases and J by 2 bases; unmatched bases: 10. This CDR3 is CASSIRTGMVAYEQYF. The DNA for the CDR3 is TGTGCCAGTAGTATTCGGACAGGCATGGTTGCCTACGAGCAGTACTTC. Based on the CDR3 plus reference TRBV19 and TRBJ2-7, the full variable domain is DGGITQSPKYLFRKEGQNVTLSCEQNLNHDAMYWYRQDPGQGLRLIYYSQIVNDFQKGDIAEGYSVSREKKESFPLTVTSAQKNPTAFYLCASSIRTGMVAYEQYFGPGTRLTVT.

This sequence joins TRBV2 and TRBJ2-2; D gene ambiguous. With 7 bases removed from V and 0 bases from J, the gap between germline ends came to 12 bases. This CDR3 comprises 15 residues. CDR1 SNHLY and CDR2 FYNNEI come from the germline V gene. The CDR3 here is CASTTGRANTGELFF. The CDR3 coding sequence is TGTGCCAGCACTACCGGACGGGCGAACACCGGGGAGCTGTTTTTT.

This clonotype has more than one count but fewer than ten. This chain links TRBV20-1 with TRBJ1-1; D remains unclear. The CDR3 is 11 amino acids. V lost 8 bases and J lost 6, with 13 bases in between. Germline lookup yields CDR1 DFQATT and CDR2 SNEGSKA (reference sequence). The CDR3 sequence: CSSERESEAFF. As DNA, the CDR3 is TGCAGTTCCGAGCGGGAGTCTGAAGCTTTCTTT.

This clonotype showed up just a few times. The V call is TRBV12-3 or TRBV12-4, the J call TRBJ2-3; 8 nucleotides agree with TRBD2. CDR3 length: 15 amino acids. Losses at the gene ends were 1 base for V and 0 bases for J; bases not matched to a gene: 0. CDR3 nucleotides: TGTGCCAGCAGTTTAGTAGCGGGAAGCACAGATACGCAGTATTTT. It is translated as CASSLVAGSTDTQYF.

The chain links TRBV27 to TRBJ2-1; D not certain. The germline V gene encodes CDR1 MNHEY and CDR2 SMNVEV (reference sequence). Trimming took 1 base from V and 0 from J, leaving 7 bases between them. CDR3 length: 15 amino acids. CDR3 protein: CASSLLRGSYNEQFF. CDR3 in DNA: TGTGCCAGCAGTTTATTGAGAGGCTCCTACAATGAGCAGTTCTTC.

This clonotype was counted between two and nine times. The chain joins TRBV3-1 to TRBJ2-2; D remains unclear. Germline V gene data show CDR1 as LGHDT and CDR2 as YNNKEL (reference sequence). The CDR3 extends over 17 amino acids. V lost 4 bases and J 3 bases, leaving 18 bases between the germline ends. This CDR3 reads CASSPKRLVSYTGELFF. The CDR3 DNA sequence: TGTGCCAGCAGCCCCAAAAGACTCGTTTCCTACACCGGGGAGCTGTTTTTT. Variable domain in full (rest from reference TRBV3-1 and TRBJ2-2): DTAVSQTPKYLVTQMGNDKSIKCEQNLGHDTMYWYKQDSKKFLKIMFSYNNKELIINETVPNRFSPKSPDKAHLNLHINSLELGDSAVYFCASSPKRLVSYTGELFFGEGSRLTVL.

This clonotype was detected only a few times. V and J are TRBV20-1 and TRBJ2-2, with TRBD1 matching over 7 bases. The germline CDR1 and CDR2 sequences are DFQATT and SNEGSKA (reference sequence). The CDR3 is made up of 15 amino acids. Trimming at V came to 4 bases and at J to 2 bases, leaving 7 bases not matched to a gene. CDR3 coding DNA: TGCAGTGCTATCCTCGGGACAGCAAACACCGGGGAGCTGTTTTTT. Translation: CSAILGTANTGELFF.

This clonotype was counted a few times. This sequence joins TRBV29-1 and TRBJ1-1; D gene unclear. V lost 6 bases and J lost 0, with 5 bases in between. In germline, CDR1 is SQVTM, CDR2 ANQGSEA. CDR3 size: 11 residues. The CDR3 protein is CSVVMNTEAFF. CDR3 in DNA: TGCAGCGTAGTAATGAACACTGAAGCTTTCTTT.

This clonotype was detected only a few times. This sequence joins TRBV7-9 and TRBJ1-2, with 7 bases matching TRBD1. In germline, CDR1 is SEHNR, CDR2 FQNEAQ (reference sequence). The CDR3 is 15 residues long. V lost 1 base, J lost 4 bases, and 6 bases stayed unmatched. DNA for the CDR3: TGTGCCAGCAGCTTAGGGGACAGCCGACGCTATGGCTACACCTTC. The encoded protein is CASSLGDSRRYGYTF.

This clonotype was found many times. The rearrangement links TRBV24-1 to TRBJ1-2, with D unresolved. Germline values: CDR1 KGHDR, CDR2 SFDVKD. Trimming pared 2 bases from V and 5 bases from J, leaving 5 bases between. The CDR3 loop spans 12 amino acids. DNA of the CDR3: TGTGCCACCAGTGATTCGGGATATGGCTACACCTTC. Amino acid sequence: CATSDSGYGYTF.

The chain has TRBV20-1 and TRBJ1-3, with TRBD1 matching 9 bases. The ends lost 4 bases at V and 7 bases at J; junction bases unmatched: 11. Germline-derived CDR1 and CDR2 are DFQATT and SNEGSKA (reference sequence). The CDR3 consists of 15 residues. In DNA, the CDR3 is TGCAGTGCTACTATATACAGGGGGCTAAGGAACACCATATATTTT. Translated: CSATIYRGLRNTIYF.

This chain connects TRBV7-3 to TRBJ2-3; 10 nucleotides match TRBD2. The length of the CDR3 is 15 residues. V lost 7 bases to trimming and J lost 2 bases; unmatched junction nucleotides: 6. In germline, CDR1 is SGHTA, CDR2 FQGTGA. DNA for the CDR3: TGTGCCAGCAAAAGGACTAGCGGATCCACAGATACGCAGTATTTT. The encoded protein is CASKRTSGSTDTQYF.